A selection of T cell receptor beta chains follows, all from one sample in a study of blood T cell repertoires in COVID-19. Sequencing used immunoSEQ multiplex PCR; TCRdb keeps in-frame clones, though not all of them. The sample records about 440,000 clones, approximately 90% being singletons. Material: peripheral blood. The receptors originated from a woman younger than 45 with acute or convalescent COVID-19. The CDR3 runs from the conserved cysteine through the conserved F or W. The order of the fields is V gene, CDR3 length, J gene, CDR3 protein.

>TRBV5-1|16|TRBJ2-3
CASSLGMTGGADTQYF
>TRBV12-5|19|TRBJ1-1
CASALREGRGSGMNTEAFF
>TRBV2|14|TRBJ1-4
CASLRDRGDEKLFF
>TRBV30|14|TRBJ2-1
CAWGKGISTDEQFF
>TRBV9|16|TRBJ2-2
CASSVDIIPGYRELFF
>TRBV5-1|16|TRBJ2-3
CASSSDRGSFTDTQYF
>TRBV7-2|14|TRBJ2-7
CASSLDSSDYEQYF
>TRBV11-2|16|TRBJ2-1
CASSLRREGPYNEQFF
>TRBV6-6|13|TRBJ1-2
CASSYSTENGYTF
>TRBV24-1|15|TRBJ2-1
CATGSRDYSYNEQFF
>TRBV7-6|17|TRBJ2-2
CASSNPSGGGGTGELFF
>TRBV14|15|TRBJ1-1
CASSRSGQGNTEAFF
>TRBV5-5|12|TRBJ1-1
CASSLDYNEAFF
>TRBV6-4|17|TRBJ1-5
CASSDHGLHYSNQPQHF
>TRBV6-5|14|TRBJ1-6
CASSTAAGNSPLHF
>TRBV6-5|15|TRBJ1-1
CASSYWGGGDTEAFF
>TRBV2|11|TRBJ1-5
CASSGGEPQHF
>TRBV19|11|TRBJ2-1
CGAGDYNEQFF
>TRBV11-2|15|TRBJ2-7
CASSLSVGETYEQYF
>TRBV6-6|13|TRBJ2-7
CASTGLAAYEQYF
>TRBV9|14|TRBJ2-1
CASSPRQGINEQFF
>TRBV5-1|14|TRBJ2-5
CASSLEGVGETQYF
>TRBV14|15|TRBJ1-3
CASSHRPGNENTIYF
>TRBV19|14|TRBJ2-1
CASSTDRGRNEQFF
>TRBV7-8|16|TRBJ2-1
CASSLNSGLVNNEQFF
>TRBV5-1|15|TRBJ2-7
CASSPGDRDSYEQYF
>TRBV7-3|15|TRBJ2-7
CASSLNQRGGREQYF
>TRBV3-1/TRBV3-2|12|TRBJ1-1
CASSQGTGEAFF
>TRBV5-4|16|TRBJ2-3
CASSLVLRGRTDTQYF
>TRBV5-1|16|TRBJ2-1
CASSSSGRVWDNEQFF
>TRBV6-5|13|TRBJ1-6
CASSREYNSPLHF
>TRBV27|14|TRBJ1-4
CASSTGNFGEKLFF
>TRBV5-1|18|TRBJ2-5
CASSLGTSGTGGQETQYF
>TRBV5-1|15|TRBJ2-2
CASSLGPTNTGELFF
>TRBV5-4|13|TRBJ1-1
CASSLEGLAEAFF
>TRBV19|17|TRBJ2-6
CASTSDRGRTGANVLTF
>TRBV6-6|14|TRBJ1-4
CASKLRQANEKLFF
>TRBV6-6|15|TRBJ1-3
CASSPPGTAGNTIYF
>TRBV5-1|16|TRBJ1-6
CASSLGPDTANSPLHF
>TRBV18|14|TRBJ1-1
CASQKTGVNTEAFF
>TRBV5-4|15|TRBJ2-4
CASSTKGEGKNIQYF
>TRBV4-1|16|TRBJ2-1
CASSQVGDRGGNEQFF
>TRBV6-5|15|TRBJ2-3
CASRLTTGGRVTQYF
>TRBV27|13|TRBJ2-3
CASGTGVVDTQYF
>TRBV5-1|15|TRBJ2-2
CASVRGGTNTGELFF
>TRBV7-3|18|TRBJ2-5
CASSLSRSAGGYQETQYF
>TRBV3-1/TRBV3-2|16|TRBJ1-2
CASSQSNRGYRYGYTF
>TRBV28|19|TRBJ2-3
CASIPLAGGLSSHLDTQYF
>TRBV29-1|13|TRBJ2-2
CSVVLARTGELFF
>TRBV2|15|TRBJ1-6
CASSETSGYNSPLHF
>TRBV7-9|12|TRBJ2-5
CASSATGFSEYF
>TRBV5-1|19|TRBJ2-6
CATIPPPDRLRSGANVLTF
>TRBV5-1|14|TRBJ1-1
CASSFGQGPTRAFF
>TRBV19|15|TRBJ1-6
CASSVDGQGDSPLHF
>TRBV18|15|TRBJ1-5
CASSPTAYSNQPQHF
>TRBV28|14|TRBJ1-2
CASRPGHFNYGYTF
>TRBV7-2|16|TRBJ2-1
CASSLAAGFSYNEQFF